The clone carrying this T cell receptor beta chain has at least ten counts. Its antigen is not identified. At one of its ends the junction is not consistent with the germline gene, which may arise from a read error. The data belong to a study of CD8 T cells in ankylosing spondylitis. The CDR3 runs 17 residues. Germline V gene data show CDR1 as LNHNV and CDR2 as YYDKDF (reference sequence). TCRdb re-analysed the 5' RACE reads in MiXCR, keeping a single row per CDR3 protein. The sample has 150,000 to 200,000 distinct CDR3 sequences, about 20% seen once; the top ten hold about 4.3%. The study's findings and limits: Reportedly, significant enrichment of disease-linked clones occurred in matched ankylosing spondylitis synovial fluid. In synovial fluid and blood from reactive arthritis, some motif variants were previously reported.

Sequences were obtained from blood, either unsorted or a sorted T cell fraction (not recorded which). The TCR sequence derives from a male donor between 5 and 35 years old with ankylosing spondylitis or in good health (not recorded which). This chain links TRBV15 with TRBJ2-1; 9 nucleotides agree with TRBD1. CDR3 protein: CATSGETGGEIYNEQFF. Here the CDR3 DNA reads TGTGCCACCAGCGGAGAAACAGGGGGCGAAATATACAATGAGCAGTTCTTC.